The 32 T cell receptor beta chains listed next were all sequenced from one sample in a study of Ad26.COV2.S vaccination and SARS-CoV-2 variants. Sequenced by immunoSEQ multiplex PCR; TCRdb stores in-frame clones only, minus some. In the table there are some 410,000 clones, roughly 90% of which are singletons. Regarding treatment: roughly 18 received Ad26.COV2.S at low or high dose, single or two shots; 5 received placebo; per-sample allocation not given. Sample collection was performed on day 63 after the first vaccine or placebo injection. The sequences come from peripheral blood, collected in a trial of Ad26.COV2.S vaccine versus placebo. The receptors shown here come from a person aged 18-60 years who received the Ad26.COV2.S COVID-19 vaccine or a placebo.

The gene calls are TRBV21-1 and TRBJ1-2. TRBV21-1 is recorded as a pseudogene. The CDR3 is made up of 16 amino acids. The CDR3 sequence: CASSREKTLANYGYTF. CDR3 in DNA: TGTGCCAGCAGCAGGGAGAAGACGTTAGCTAACTATGGCTACACCTTC.

This clone is a singleton in its sample. For the CDR3, the DNA is TGTGCCAGTTCGCGAACAGGGATCCACGAGCAGTACTTC. It is translated as CASSRTGIHEQYF. The chain couples TRBV19 to TRBJ2-7; D may be TRBD1 (6 bases). Trimming cost V 8 bases and J 5 bases, with 16 bases left between them. This CDR3 is built from 13 residues. Germline values: CDR1 LNHDA, CDR2 SQIVND (reference sequence).

This chain connects TRBV4-3 to TRBJ1-6, with 7 nucleotides matching TRBD1. V lost 4 bases to trimming and J lost 9 bases; unmatched junction nucleotides: 12. In germline, CDR1 is LGHNA, CDR2 YSLEER. The CDR3 loop spans 16 amino acids. CDR3 sequence reads: CASSPQGSLQTSPLHF. Written as DNA, the CDR3 is TGCGCCAGCAGCCCACAGGGGTCTCTACAGACTTCACCCCTCCACTTT.

The V and J genes are TRBV5-4 and TRBJ2-3; 9 nucleotides line up with TRBD2. This CDR3 is 15 amino acids long. The germline CDR1 and CDR2 sequences are SGHNT and YYREEE (reference sequence). V shed 2 bases, J shed 6 bases, and the junction held 7 bases outside the gene matches. The CDR3 is CASSLLAGAHDTQYF. CDR3 sequence (DNA): TGTGCCAGCAGCTTATTAGCGGGGGCCCACGATACGCAGTATTTT.

This clone was observed once. The chain employs TRBV30 and TRBJ1-6, with D perhaps matching TRBD1 (5 bases). CDR3 size: 13 residues. V was shortened by 1 base and J by 6 bases, with 7 bases between the two germline ends. Germline V gives CDR1 GTSNPN, CDR2 SVGIG (reference sequence). The CDR3: CAWSGQGNSPLHF. CDR3 nucleotide sequence: TGTGCCTGGAGTGGCCAGGGTAATTCACCCCTCCACTTT.

This rearrangement joins TRBV7-9 to TRBJ2-7; D uncertain. Trimming shortened V by 6 bases and J by 3 bases, and 18 bases separated the two germline ends. The CDR3 length is 15 residues. CDR1 is SEHNR, CDR2 FQNEAQ, per germline (reference sequence). The CDR3 DNA sequence: TGTGCCAGCAGTAATTTACCCGGGCATTTCTACGAGCAGTACTTC. It translates to CASSNLPGHFYEQYF.

The rearrangement uses TRBV19 and TRBJ1-5, with D perhaps TRBD1 (5 bases). With 2 bases removed from V and 5 bases from J, the gap between germline ends came to 13 bases. The CDR3 sequence is 15 residues long. From germline, CDR1 is LNHDA and CDR2 SQIVND (reference sequence). The CDR3 spells CASSISSGTYQPQHF. CDR3 DNA: TGTGCCAGTAGTATATCGTCAGGGACCTATCAGCCCCAGCATTTT.

CDR3 nucleotides: TGTGCCAGCAGGCGGACAGGGGGATATGAAAAACTGTTTTTT. Protein product: CASRRTGGYEKLFF. The chain links TRBV27 to TRBJ1-4, with 10 bases aligning to TRBD1. The CDR3 runs 14 residues. V lost 6 bases, J lost 6 bases, and 4 bases stayed unmatched. Per the germline V gene, CDR1 is MNHEY and CDR2 is SMNVEV (reference sequence).

The J gene is TRBJ1-6, the V gene TRBV5-1, with D uncertain. CDR3 length equals 13 residues. With 1 base removed from V and 5 bases from J, the gap between germline ends came to 4 bases. Looked up from germline, CDR1 is SGHRS and CDR2 is YFSETQ. The CDR3 coding sequence is TGCGCCAGCAGCTTGCCAGATAATTCACCCCTCCACTTT. Its translation is CASSLPDNSPLHF.

This sequence joins TRBV7-9 and TRBJ2-1; D might be TRBD1 (5 bases). Trimming took off 4 bases at V and 4 bases at J, with 11 bases between the two ends. Germline-derived CDR1 and CDR2 are SEHNR and FQNEAQ (reference sequence). CDR3 length: 14 residues. The CDR3 DNA sequence: TGTGCCAGCAGCTCCAGAGACAGTTACAATGAGCAGTTCTTC. Its translation: CASSSRDSYNEQFF. Full variable domain (outside the CDR3, taken from reference TRBV7-9 and TRBJ2-1): DTGVSQNPRHKITKRGQNVTFRCDPISEHNRLYWYRQTLGQGPEFLTYFQNEAQLEKSRLLSDRFSAERPKGSFSTLEIQRTEQGDSAMYLCASSSRDSYNEQFFGPGTRLTVL.

In its sample, this clone was seen a few times. V usage is TRBV6-2 or TRBV6-3 and J usage is TRBJ2-5, with 7 bases matching TRBD2. Germline V lookup: CDR1 MNHEY, CDR2 SVGEGT. The trim removed 6 bases at V and 5 bases at J, leaving 6 bases unmatched. The CDR3 extends over 13 amino acids. The CDR3 protein is CASSPTSFETQYF. Here the CDR3 DNA reads TGTGCCAGCAGCCCGACTAGCTTCGAGACCCAGTACTTC.

In its sample, this clone was seen a few times. The chain couples TRBV30 to TRBJ1-1, with unresolved D. Trimming took 3 bases from V and 1 from J, leaving 9 bases between them. Germline V CDR1 and CDR2: GTSNPN, SVGIG (reference sequence). CDR3 length: 13 amino acids. CDR3 sequence (DNA): TGTGCCTGGAGGGAAAACACGAACACTGAAGCTTTCTTT. It specifies CAWRENTNTEAFF.

The chain links TRBV11-2 to TRBJ1-2; D perhaps matches TRBD1 (5 bases). The CDR3 has 17 amino acids. CDR1 is SGHAT, CDR2 FQNNGV, per germline. Trimming took off 5 bases at V and 6 bases at J, with 25 bases between the two ends. The CDR3 coding sequence is TGTGCCAGCAGCCCTCGGGGAGGCGGTGAGGGGAGAAATGGCTACACCTTC. It encodes CASSPRGGGEGRNGYTF.

The chain carries TRBV7-2 and TRBJ2-1; D perhaps matches TRBD2 (6 bases). V lost 0 bases, J lost 8 bases, and 8 bases lay in between. CDR1 is SGHTA and CDR2 is FQGNSA in the germline V gene. The CDR3 has 13 residues. As DNA, the CDR3 is TGTGCCAGCAGCTTAGCCAGGGAGGATGAGCAGTTCTTC. It encodes CASSLAREDEQFF.

V and J are TRBV28 and TRBJ2-3, with 11 bases fitting TRBD2. Losses at the gene ends were 2 bases for V and 1 base for J; bases not matched to a gene: 5. The germline V gene encodes CDR1 MDHEN and CDR2 SYDVKM. The CDR3 extends over 17 amino acids. CDR3 in amino acids: CASSLGTSGYRTDTQYF. The CDR3 coding sequence is TGTGCCAGCAGTTTAGGGACTAGCGGATATCGCACAGATACGCAGTATTTT. Using reference TRBV28 and TRBJ2-3 for the parts outside the CDR3, the full variable domain is DVKVTQSSRYLVKRTGEKVFLECVQDMDHENMFWYRQDPGLGLRLIYFSYDVKMKEKGDIPEGYSVSREKKERFSLILESASTNQTSMYLCASSLGTSGYRTDTQYFGPGTRLTVL.

Only one count was recorded for this clone. The V and J genes are TRBV3-1 (or the pseudogene TRBV3-2) and TRBJ2-7; D not resolved. Germline lookup yields CDR1 LGHDT and CDR2 YNNKEL (reference sequence). Trimming left V 6 bases short and J 2 bases short, with 17 bases between. There are 15 residues in the CDR3. CDR3 amino acids: CASSPNGRKTYEQYF. CDR3 DNA sequence: TGTGCCAGCAGTCCCAACGGAAGAAAGACCTACGAGCAGTACTTC.

Comments on this clone: Other nucleotide sequences in the sample specify the same CDR3. V gene TRBV12-3 or TRBV12-4 combines with J gene TRBJ2-7; D not certain. V was shortened by 1 base and J by 4 bases, with 5 bases between the two germline ends. CDR3 length: 12 residues. CDR3 protein: CASSLGHYEQYF. In nucleotides, the CDR3 is TGTGCCAGCAGTTTAGGACATTACGAGCAGTACTTC.

The chain joins TRBV27 to TRBJ2-7; D perhaps matches TRBD1 (6 bases). The CDR3 length is 13 residues. The V gene's germline CDR1 is MNHEY and CDR2 SMNVEV (reference sequence). Deletions cut 1 base from V and 11 bases from J, with 15 bases between. The CDR3 sequence: CASSLFGQSMEYF. As DNA, the CDR3 is TGTGCCAGCAGTTTATTTGGACAGTCGATGGAGTACTTC.

V and J are TRBV5-4 and TRBJ2-3, with D possibly being TRBD2 (7 bases). The V gene's germline CDR1 is SGHNT and CDR2 YYREEE (reference sequence). The V end was cut by 4 bases, the J end by 2 bases, with 11 bases between. The CDR3 runs to 14 residues. The CDR3 DNA follows: TGTGCCAGCAGCCGGGGGGCCTTCACAGATACGCAGTATTTT. This gives the protein CASSRGAFTDTQYF. Using reference TRBV5-4 and TRBJ2-3 for the parts outside the CDR3, the full variable domain is ETGVTQSPTHLIKTRGQQVTLRCSSQSGHNTVSWYQQALGQGPQFIFQYYREEENGRGNFPPRFSGLQFPNYSSELNVNALELDDSALYLCASSRGAFTDTQYFGPGTRLTVL.

The chain combines TRBV3-1 (or the pseudogene TRBV3-2) with TRBJ1-1, with 10 nucleotides matching TRBD1. Germline values: CDR1 LGHDT, CDR2 YNNKEL (reference sequence). The CDR3 has 14 amino acids. Trimming cost V 2 bases and J 7 bases; bases outside gene matches: 4. The CDR3 DNA sequence: TGTGCCAGCAGCCAAAGGGACAGGGGACTTGAAGCTTTCTTT. It translates to CASSQRDRGLEAFF.

The chain uses TRBV9 and TRBJ2-7; TRBD2 agrees at 7 bases. Germline values: CDR1 SGDLS, CDR2 YYNGEE. V trimming: 2 bases; J trimming: 5 bases; junction bases outside the gene matches: 7. CDR3 size: 14 residues. For the CDR3, the DNA is TGTGCCAGCAGCGTTTCGGGGGGATTCGACGAGCAGTACTTC. Amino acid sequence: CASSVSGGFDEQYF.

The rearrangement joins TRBV6-2 or TRBV6-3 to TRBJ1-3; D is ambiguous. The germline gives CDR1 MNHEY, CDR2 SVGEGT. Trimming removed 2 bases from V and 3 bases from J, with 11 bases in between. CDR3 length equals 15 residues. CDR3 bases: TGTGCCAGCAGTTACGGTGGTCTCCGTGGAAACACCATATATTTT. It yields the protein CASSYGGLRGNTIYF.

The chain links TRBV3-1 (or the pseudogene TRBV3-2) to TRBJ2-3; 8 positions agree with TRBD2. V shed 4 bases, J shed 4 bases, and the junction held 16 bases outside the gene matches. The CDR3 is 18 residues long. Germline V gene data show CDR1 as LGHDT and CDR2 as YNNKEL (reference sequence). CDR3 DNA sequence: TGTGCCAGCAGCCCCTTGCTCCACCGGGGGGGCCGATCAGATACGCAGTATTTT. This codes for CASSPLLHRGGRSDTQYF.

This chain connects TRBV4-1 to TRBJ1-2; D possibly corresponds to TRBD1 (6 bases). The CDR3 has 14 amino acids. Between the trimmed V and J ends, which lost 0 bases and 3 bases, there was a span of 8 bases. Germline CDR1 MGHRA, CDR2 YSYEKL. CDR3 bases: TGCGCCAGCAGCCAAGAATCAGGGGACTATGGCTACACCTTC. It specifies CASSQESGDYGYTF.

This chain links TRBV10-1 with TRBJ1-1; 12 nucleotides line up with TRBD1. Germline V CDR1 and CDR2: WNHNN, SYGVQD (reference sequence). Trimming removed 4 bases from V and 5 bases from J; junction bases left unmatched: 5. This CDR3 is built from 15 residues. The CDR3 here is CASSGGQGALTEAFF. CDR3 DNA sequence: TGCGCCAGCAGTGGGGGACAGGGGGCTTTAACTGAAGCTTTCTTT.

J is TRBJ2-7 and V is TRBV5-1; the D gene could be TRBD1 or TRBD2 (6 bases each). V lost 0 bases to trimming and J lost 3 bases, with 13 bases between them. Germline CDR1 reads SGHRS; CDR2 reads YFSETQ. The CDR3 is made up of 15 amino acids. CDR3 sequence reads: CASSLADGGRYEQYF. The CDR3 nucleotides are TGCGCCAGCAGCTTGGCCGATGGGGGGCGCTACGAGCAGTACTTC.

The rearrangement uses TRBV4-3 and TRBJ2-7, with TRBD1 matching over 7 bases. The V and J ends lost 0 bases and 1 base, in that order; junction bases with no gene match: 6. The CDR3 sequence is 16 residues long. The germline V gene encodes CDR1 LGHNA and CDR2 YSLEER. The CDR3 spells CASSQERGPFSYEQYF. In DNA, the CDR3 is TGCGCCAGCAGCCAAGAGAGGGGGCCCTTTTCCTACGAGCAGTACTTC.

The chain carries TRBV7-9 and TRBJ2-5; D unclear. The CDR3 runs 13 residues. V shed 3 bases and J shed 2 bases, with 7 bases lying between them. CDR1 is SEHNR and CDR2 is FQNEAQ in the germline V gene (reference sequence). The CDR3 protein is CASSLSNQETQYF. As DNA, the CDR3 is TGTGCCAGCAGCTTGTCTAATCAAGAGACCCAGTACTTC.

The chain uses TRBV6-4 and TRBJ2-1, with D uncertain. CDR1 MRHNA and CDR2 SNTAGT come from the germline V gene. Trimming took off 2 bases at V and 5 bases at J, with 7 bases between the two ends. The CDR3 length is 13 residues. This CDR3 reads CASSDGRHNEQFF. In DNA, the CDR3 is TGTGCCAGCAGTGACGGCCGCCACAATGAGCAGTTCTTC.

This clone was seen just once. The genes are TRBV9 and TRBJ1-2; D unresolved. The CDR3 covers 15 residues. Trimming took 5 bases from V and 0 from J, leaving 14 bases between them. Germline-derived CDR1 and CDR2 are SGDLS and YYNGEE. As DNA, the CDR3 is TGTGCCAGCAGTCCTAGGGCAGGCGCTAACTATGGCTACACCTTC. Its translation: CASSPRAGANYGYTF.

The chain recombines TRBV18 with TRBJ2-2, with TRBD1 matching 7 bases. Germline CDR1 reads KGHSH; CDR2 reads LQKENI. Germline trimming cut 1 base from V and 3 bases from J; bases unmatched to any gene: 11. This CDR3 is 18 amino acids long. The CDR3 spells CASSPRNSGQVDTGELFF. The CDR3 coding sequence is TGTGCCAGCTCACCACGCAACTCCGGACAGGTAGACACCGGGGAGCTGTTTTTT.

This chain uses TRBV28 with TRBJ1-2, with D unresolved. V lost 2 bases, J lost 2 bases, and 6 bases lay in between. The CDR3 extends over 13 amino acids. Germline V CDR1 and CDR2: MDHEN, SYDVKM. The CDR3 reads CASSLRRNYGYTF. CDR3 DNA sequence: TGTGCCAGCAGTTTACGCAGGAACTATGGCTACACCTTC.